The sequence of this T cell receptor (beta chain) was determined in a study of control samples from healthy donors and cancer patients. The repertoire was sequenced with immunoSEQ multiplex PCR; TCRdb's copy has only in-frame clones and lacks some. The profile shows some 130,000 clones, roughly 91% of them singletons. The receptor was isolated from a man in his forties or fifties with head and neck cancer. The sample consisted of PBMCs.

Here the CDR3 reads CASSFQHQETQYF. The DNA of the CDR3 is TGCGCCAGCAGCTTTCAGCACCAAGAGACCCAGTACTTC. This chain uses TRBV5-1 with TRBJ2-5, with no clear D. Per germline, CDR1 SGHRS and CDR2 YFSETQ. The V gene lost 2 bases and the J gene lost 0 bases, with 5 bases spanning the gap. CDR3 length: 13 amino acids.